These 18 T cell receptor beta chains were all obtained from the same sample, sequenced in a study of T cell responses to AZD1222 COVID-19 vaccine. The protocol was immunoSEQ multiplex PCR, while the TCRdb copy is restricted to in-frame clones and leaves out a portion. The sample lists about 140,000 clones; just under 95% were seen once. Sequenced material: peripheral blood, taken on day 0 of AZD1222 vaccination. The receptors were gathered from an adult in good health.

V and J are TRBV27 and TRBJ1-1, with D unclear. Germline CDR1 is MNHEY and CDR2 is SMNVEV (reference sequence). This CDR3 comprises 14 residues. V lost 5 bases and J lost 4, with 14 bases in between. CDR3 amino acids: CASSTRRVGTEAFF. As DNA, the CDR3 is TGTGCCAGCAGTACTAGGCGGGTGGGCACTGAAGCTTTCTTT.

The chain combines TRBV10-1 with TRBJ2-6; D may be TRBD2 (6 bases). Trimming left V 0 bases short and J 2 bases short, with 8 bases between. The CDR3 runs 16 residues. Germline loops: CDR1 WNHNN, CDR2 SYGVQD (reference sequence). Here the CDR3 DNA reads TGCGCCAGCAGTGAGTCGTCGGGGGCTGGGGCCAACGTCCTGACTTTC. Its translation is CASSESSGAGANVLTF.

V usage is TRBV10-3 and J usage is TRBJ1-5; D remains ambiguous. Trimming pared 0 bases from V and 4 bases from J, leaving 7 bases between. CDR3 length: 14 amino acids. Per germline, CDR1 ENHRY and CDR2 SYGVKD. This CDR3 is CAISESLQNQPQHF. For the CDR3, the DNA is TGTGCCATCAGTGAGTCTTTGCAGAATCAGCCCCAGCATTTT.

This chain joins TRBV18 and TRBJ1-2; 8 bases are shared with TRBD1. Unmatched junction bases numbered 2, after V lost 3 bases and J lost 5 bases. Germline CDR1 reads KGHSH; CDR2 reads LQKENI. The CDR3 runs to 13 residues. DNA of the CDR3: TGTGCCAGCTCACCCGACAGGGGATATGGCTACACCTTC. Amino acid sequence: CASSPDRGYGYTF.

The chain is built from TRBV12-5 and TRBJ1-2, with a possible D match to TRBD1 (5 bases). The CDR3 totals 15 residues. Trimming took off 10 bases at V and 4 bases at J, with 22 bases between the two ends. CDR1 and CDR2 (germline): LGHNT, FRNRAP. CDR3 loop: CATYPAVGRVYGYTF. The DNA for the CDR3 is TGTGCTACGTACCCAGCGGTCGGCAGGGTCTATGGCTACACCTTC.

The J gene is TRBJ1-1, the V gene TRBV5-1, with D tentatively TRBD1 (5 bases). CDR1 is SGHRS, CDR2 YFSETQ, per germline. The V end was cut by 4 bases, the J end by 6 bases, with 19 bases between. The CDR3 runs 15 residues. Here the CDR3 reads CASSLQGPGNAEAFF. CDR3 sequence (DNA): TGCGCCAGCAGCCTCCAGGGCCCAGGGAATGCTGAAGCTTTCTTT.

The V call is TRBV28, the J call TRBJ2-6; the match to TRBD2 covers 7 bases. CDR1 is MDHEN and CDR2 is SYDVKM in the germline V gene. The CDR3 runs 16 residues. The J segment lost 2 bases and the V segment lost 7 bases, leaving 8 bases of the junction unmatched. CDR3 sequence: CASIASSGAGANVLTF. The CDR3 DNA reads TGTGCCAGCATAGCCAGCAGCGGGGCTGGGGCCAACGTCCTGACTTTC.

The V and J genes are TRBV5-1 and TRBJ2-5; 9 bases map to TRBD2. This CDR3 contains 15 residues. Germline V lookup: CDR1 SGHRS, CDR2 YFSETQ. V trimming: 4 bases; J trimming: 2 bases; junction bases outside the gene matches: 6. The CDR3 sequence is CASSRREGRQETQYF. The CDR3 region has the DNA TGCGCCAGCAGCCGGCGGGAGGGGAGGCAAGAGACCCAGTACTTC.

The chain joins TRBV28 to TRBJ1-4; D not resolved. Germline V gene lookup returns CDR1 MDHEN and CDR2 SYDVKM. The CDR3 extends over 14 amino acids. Trimming cost V 3 bases and J 7 bases, with 12 bases left between them. CDR3 sequence reads: CASSLVLGGEKLFF. CDR3 coding DNA: TGTGCCAGCAGTTTGGTACTGGGTGGTGAAAAACTGTTTTTT.

Note on this clone: Other nucleotide sequences from this sample produce the same CDR3. V usage is TRBV20-1 and J usage is TRBJ2-5; possibly TRBD1 for D (6 bases). The V and J ends lost 6 bases and 4 bases respectively, with 9 bases between them. CDR3 length: 11 residues. Germline CDR1 is DFQATT and CDR2 is SNEGSKA (reference sequence). The CDR3 loop is CSAFRGETQYF. In nucleotides, the CDR3 is TGCAGTGCCTTCAGGGGAGAGACCCAGTACTTC.

This rearrangement joins TRBV27 to TRBJ2-1, with no clear D. V was shortened by 3 bases and J by 4 bases, with 7 bases between the two germline ends. CDR3 length: 13 residues. Per germline, CDR1 MNHEY and CDR2 SMNVEV (reference sequence). This CDR3 is CASSLAVYNEQFF. In nucleotides, the CDR3 is TGTGCCAGCAGTTTGGCCGTGTACAATGAGCAGTTCTTC.

The chain uses TRBV19 and TRBJ2-2, with a weak D call TRBD2 (5 bases). V was clipped by 6 bases and J by 1 base, with 9 bases between them. This CDR3 spans 14 amino acids. In germline, CDR1 is LNHDA, CDR2 SQIVND (reference sequence). In DNA form, the CDR3 reads TGTGCCAGTAGGTACGGACTGAACACCGGGGAGCTGTTTTTT. Its translation is CASRYGLNTGELFF.

This sequence joins TRBV3-1 (or the pseudogene TRBV3-2) and TRBJ1-4, with TRBD1 matching over 7 bases. Germline trimming cut 4 bases from V and 2 bases from J; bases unmatched to any gene: 4. This CDR3 region has 15 residues. Germline V gives CDR1 LGHDT, CDR2 YNNKEL (reference sequence). Here the CDR3 DNA reads TGTGCCAGCAGCCCCGGGGGACAGACTAATGAAAAACTGTTTTTT. Encoded protein: CASSPGGQTNEKLFF.

The rearrangement links TRBV7-2 to TRBJ1-1; TRBD1 matches 8 bases. The length of the CDR3 is 15 residues. After removal of 4 bases from V and 3 bases from J, the junction contained 7 bases not matched to a gene. Germline-derived CDR1 and CDR2 are SGHTA and FQGNSA. The CDR3 coding sequence is TGTGCCAGCAGCTACCCGGACAGGGTGTACACTGAAGCTTTCTTT. Translated: CASSYPDRVYTEAFF.

This chain links TRBV2 with TRBJ1-2; D is perhaps TRBD1 (6 bases). The CDR3 totals 16 residues. The germline V gene has CDR1 SNHLY and CDR2 FYNNEI. V was shortened by 10 bases and J by 1 base, with 22 bases between the two germline ends. The CDR3 DNA sequence: TGTGCCACCTCCCGGGGGGCCCTCCCCGATAACTATGGCTACACCTTC. The encoded protein is CATSRGALPDNYGYTF.

The V gene is TRBV5-1, the J gene TRBJ2-7; the match to TRBD1 covers 8 bases. The V segment lost 5 bases and the J segment 1 base; nucleotides outside the gene matches: 5. From germline, CDR1 is SGHRS and CDR2 YFSETQ. The CDR3 extends over 14 amino acids. In DNA form, the CDR3 reads TGCGCCAGCAGAAACGACAGGGGTTCCTACGAGCAGTACTTC. It specifies CASRNDRGSYEQYF.

The V and J genes are TRBV4-1 and TRBJ1-6; D not resolved. The length of the CDR3 is 15 residues. V lost 1 base, J lost 10 bases, and 14 bases lay in between. The germline CDR1 and CDR2 sequences are MGHRA and YSYEKL. The CDR3 DNA sequence: TGCGCCAGCAGCCAAGGGGAACGACTTTTCTCACCCCTCCACTTT. Its protein is CASSQGERLFSPLHF.

The chain couples TRBV7-8 to TRBJ2-5; 10 positions agree with TRBD2. After removal of 2 bases from V and 1 base from J, the junction contained 4 bases not matched to a gene. The germline V gene encodes CDR1 SGHVS and CDR2 FQNEAQ. The CDR3 has 16 amino acids. The CDR3, as DNA: TGTGCCAGCAGCTTATTGCAGCGGGGGGGCCAAGAGACCCAGTACTTC. It translates to CASSLLQRGGQETQYF.